The clone carrying this T cell receptor beta chain was seen a few times. This record comes from a study of blood T cell repertoires in COVID-19. The CDR3 totals 11 residues. V shed 3 bases and J shed 4 bases, with 7 bases lying between them. CDR1 and CDR2 from the germline V gene are GTSNPN and SVGIG (reference sequence). Clones were sequenced by immunoSEQ multiplex PCR, and TCRdb holds only the in-frame ones, with some missing. The table includes some 230,000 clones, about four fifths detected once. The chain recombines TRBV30 with TRBJ2-7; D is uncertain. Specimen: peripheral blood. This clonotype originated in a woman in her twenties or thirties who had recovered from COVID-19. CDR3 residues: CAWSLRYEQYF. The CDR3, as DNA: TGTGCCTGGAGCCTGAGATACGAGCAGTACTTC.